These 7 T cell receptor beta chains originate from one sample sequenced in a study of cytomegalovirus exposure and HLA in healthy donors (dated by TCRdb to the late 2010s). The method was the immunoSEQ multiplex PCR assay. The multiplex PCR relied on a mix of 60 forward primers for TCR Vbeta segments and 13 reverse primers for TCR Jbeta segments. Imported from immuneACCESS, the table was reduced by TCRdb to in-frame sequences with V and J called. These copies leave out some clones; in studies compared against another copy, an unresolved V gene accounts for under half, and the cause of the remainder is not known. The sample data list some 51,000 clones, and over 65% of these were observed just once. The top ten clones comprise approximately 35% of the sample. What was sequenced was PBMCs. Receptors were obtained from a man aged 40-50 years in good health and CMV-seropositive.

This chain links TRBV4-1 with TRBJ2-3, with TRBD1 matching 7 bases. CDR3 size: 16 residues. Trimming at V came to 6 bases and at J to 5 bases, leaving 14 bases not matched to a gene. Germline V CDR1 and CDR2: MGHRA, YSYEKL. The CDR3 bases are TGCGCCAGCAGGCCGGGGCCCAGGGGGAACGAAGATACGCAGTATTTT. It is translated as CASRPGPRGNEDTQYF.

CDR3 loop: CASSPDSISYGYTF. The CDR3 bases are TGTGCCAGCTCACCGGACAGCATCAGCTATGGCTACACCTTC. The rearrangement links TRBV18 to TRBJ1-2; a weak D match, TRBD1 (6 bases). The CDR3 runs to 14 residues. CDR1 KGHSH and CDR2 LQKENI come from the germline V gene. V dropped 3 bases and J dropped 4 bases, with 12 bases sitting between them.

The gene calls are TRBV9 and TRBJ1-2; D gene ambiguous. The V gene's germline CDR1 is SGDLS and CDR2 YYNGEE. Trimming left V 0 bases short and J 4 bases short, with 13 bases between. The CDR3 is 15 residues long. The DNA of the CDR3 is TGTGCCAGCAGCGTAGGTGGGTCGGACTCCTATGGCTACACCTTC. This gives the protein CASSVGGSDSYGYTF.

This clone was seen a single time. This sequence joins TRBV7-6 and TRBJ2-5; 7 bases map to TRBD1. Losses at the gene ends were 1 base for V and 6 bases for J; bases not matched to a gene: 5. The CDR3 totals 14 residues. Looked up from germline, CDR1 is SGHVS and CDR2 is FNYEAQ. For the CDR3, the DNA is TGTGCCAGCAGCTTAGGACAGGGCACGAAGACCCAGTACTTC. It specifies CASSLGQGTKTQYF.

The chain links TRBV2 to TRBJ1-5; D call uncertain. Per germline, CDR1 SNHLY and CDR2 FYNNEI. The CDR3 totals 13 residues. V was trimmed by 2 bases and J by 10 bases, leaving 12 bases between them. The CDR3 bases are TGTGCCAGCAGTGAAAACTCCCGTGATCCCCAGCATTTT. It specifies CASSENSRDPQHF.

This clone was seen more than once but under ten times. The rearrangement joins TRBV5-1 to TRBJ1-4, with TRBD1 as a possible D gene (5 bases). Germline V gene data show CDR1 as SGHRS and CDR2 as YFSETQ. V gave up 0 bases and J gave up 5 bases, with 11 bases separating them. The CDR3 has 15 residues. CDR3 sequence reads: CASSLGRGLNEKLFF. CDR3 nucleotides: TGCGCCAGCAGCTTGGGTAGGGGACTAAATGAAAAACTGTTTTTT.

This clone was seen once. The chain employs TRBV9 and TRBJ2-5, with 12 positions matching TRBD2. J was trimmed by 5 bases and V by 3 bases; bases with no gene match: 8. Per the germline V gene, CDR1 is SGDLS and CDR2 is YYNGEE. This CDR3 is built from 16 residues. CDR3 DNA sequence: TGTGCCAGCAGCGGCCCTAGCGGGGGGGGACTTGAGACCCAGTACTTC. Translated, it gives CASSGPSGGGLETQYF.